Shown below are 6 T cell receptor beta chains from a single sample sequenced in a study of cytomegalovirus exposure and HLA in healthy donors. Clones were sequenced by immunoSEQ multiplex PCR, and TCRdb holds only the in-frame ones, with some missing. The top ten hold 4.5% of the sample, which has 120,000 to 150,000 clones, about nine tenths seen once. Source material: PBMCs. The origin of the receptors is a young man in good health and CMV-seropositive.

The chain couples TRBV4-1 to TRBJ2-7; maybe TRBD1 (6 bases). Germline values: CDR1 MGHRA, CDR2 YSYEKL. Trimming cost V 4 bases and J 4 bases, with 17 bases left between them. CDR3 length: 15 amino acids. Here the CDR3 reads CASSLTGTPIYEQYF. DNA for the CDR3: TGCGCCAGCAGCCTTACCGGGACACCAATATACGAGCAGTACTTC.

The chain recombines TRBV5-1 with TRBJ1-2; 10 positions match TRBD1. Per germline, CDR1 SGHRS and CDR2 YFSETQ. This CDR3 is 14 amino acids long. V gave up 7 bases and J gave up 7 bases; unmatched junction bases: 10. The CDR3 protein is CASVAGTGVGGYTF. In DNA form, the CDR3 reads TGCGCCAGCGTAGCCGGGACAGGGGTCGGTGGCTACACCTTC.

The chain links TRBV27 to TRBJ1-1, with D possibly TRBD1 on 6 matching bases. Trimming cost V 5 bases and J 7 bases, with 14 bases left between them. Germline lookup yields CDR1 MNHEY and CDR2 SMNVEV (reference sequence). The CDR3 covers 13 residues. This chain's CDR3 is CASSRGAVNEAFF. The CDR3 coding sequence is TGTGCCAGCAGTCGGGGGGCGGTCAATGAAGCTTTCTTT.

The genes are TRBV30 and TRBJ2-3; the D gene is possibly TRBD2 (6 bases). Germline loops: CDR1 GTSNPN, CDR2 SVGIG (reference sequence). The CDR3 is made up of 11 amino acids. With 3 bases removed from V and 6 bases from J, the gap between germline ends came to 7 bases. The CDR3 DNA reads TGTGCCTGGAGCCTAGCGGATACGCAGTATTTT. Its protein is CAWSLADTQYF.

In this sample, this clone turned up once. The rearrangement links TRBV15 to TRBJ2-7; TRBD1 aligns across 8 bases. Trimming removed 3 bases from V and 2 bases from J; junction bases left unmatched: 6. The CDR3 sequence is 15 residues long. Germline values: CDR1 LNHNV, CDR2 YYDKDF (reference sequence). The CDR3 DNA sequence: TGTGCCACCAGCAGTGGTAACAGGGGGACCTACGAGCAGTACTTC. Its protein is CATSSGNRGTYEQYF.

The V gene is TRBV7-3, the J gene TRBJ2-1; D might be TRBD2 (5 bases). Germline V gene sequence: CDR1 SGHTA, CDR2 FQGTGA. Between the trimmed V and J ends, which lost 0 bases and 5 bases, there was a span of 5 bases. The CDR3 spans 13 residues. The DNA for the CDR3 is TGTGCCAGCAGCTTAACTAGCGACAATGAGCAGTTCTTC. It yields the protein CASSLTSDNEQFF.